The 5 T cell receptor beta chains given below trace back to one sample, sequenced in a study of CD8 T cells in Susac syndrome. After extraction with the RNeasy kit, roughly 0.5 to 1 ug of the RNA was reverse transcribed using random hexamers. TCRdb independently ran MiXCR on the immunoSEQ multiplex PCR reads; one entry per CDR3 protein. The repertoire has fewer than 200,000 distinct CDR3 sequences, 75% to 95% of them found once; the top ten carry over 0.075%. Sequencing input: CD4+ T cells from PBMCs. Every receptor here comes from a human donor with Susac syndrome.

J is TRBJ2-3 and V is TRBV6-4; D might be TRBD1 (5 bases). This CDR3 is 15 amino acids long. Germline assignment: CDR1 MRHNA and CDR2 SNTAGT. The V gene lost 2 bases and the J gene lost 1 base, with 10 bases spanning the gap. CDR3 in amino acids: CASSDRGHGTDTQYF. CDR3 sequence (DNA): TGTGCCAGCAGTGACCGAGGACACGGCACAGATACGCAGTATTTT.

This clonotype has just one count. This rearrangement joins TRBV18 to TRBJ2-7, with TRBD2 identical over 13 bases. V shed 5 bases and J 5 bases; nucleotides not matched to a gene: 12. The CDR3 loop spans 17 amino acids. CDR1 is KGHSH, CDR2 LQKENI, per germline. For the CDR3, the DNA is TGTGCCAGCTCAAGAACCACTAGCGGGGGGGCCCGGGACGAGCAGTACTTC. Its protein product is CASSRTTSGGARDEQYF. The full variable domain, in which reference TRBV18 and TRBJ2-7 provide the parts outside the CDR3, is NAGVMQNPRHLVRRRGQEARLRCSPMKGHSHVYWYRQLPEEGLKFMVYLQKENIIDESGMPKERFSAEFPKEGPSILRIQQVVRGDSAAYFCASSRTTSGGARDEQYFGPGTRLTVT.

V gene TRBV7-3 combines with J gene TRBJ2-1, with 7 positions matching TRBD2. The CDR3 consists of 16 residues. CDR1 and CDR2 (germline): SGHTA, FQGTGA. Germline trimming cut 2 bases from V and 3 bases from J; bases unmatched to any gene: 7. Here the CDR3 DNA reads TGTGCCAGCAGCTTATTGTCCGGGACTAACTACAATGAGCAGTTCTTC. Translated, it gives CASSLLSGTNYNEQFF. Drawing the rest from reference TRBV7-3 and TRBJ2-1, the complete variable domain is GAGVSQTPSNKVTEKGKYVELRCDPISGHTALYWYRQSLGQGPEFLIYFQGTGAADDSGLPNDRFFAVRPEGSVSTLKIQRTERGDSAVYLCASSLLSGTNYNEQFFGPGTRLTVL.

V gene TRBV9 combines with J gene TRBJ2-3, with D uncertain. Trimming shortened V by 3 bases and J by 6 bases, and 8 bases separated the two germline ends. Per germline, CDR1 SGDLS and CDR2 YYNGEE. The CDR3 runs to 12 residues. The CDR3 DNA follows: TGTGCCAGCAGCGAAATCTTGGATACGCAGTATTTT. Protein product: CASSEILDTQYF.

The J gene is TRBJ2-7, the V gene TRBV5-1, with TRBD2 identical over 11 bases. Germline CDR1 and CDR2: SGHRS and YFSETQ. CDR3 length: 14 residues. V was pared by 3 bases and J by 5 bases, with 4 bases of the junction left unmatched. CDR3: CASSSLAGGDEQYF. Written as DNA, the CDR3 is TGCGCCAGCAGCTCGCTAGCGGGAGGCGACGAGCAGTACTTC. Combining the CDR3 with reference TRBV5-1 and TRBJ2-7 gives the whole variable domain KAGVTQTPRYLIKTRGQQVTLSCSPISGHRSVSWYQQTPGQGLQFLFEYFSETQRNKGNFPGRFSGRQFSNSRSEMNVSTLELGDSALYLCASSSLAGGDEQYFGPGTRLTVT.